The text below deals with one T cell receptor beta chain. V lost 0 bases and J 9 bases, leaving 18 bases between the germline ends. The CDR3 runs to 15 residues. Germline assignment: CDR1 LNHNV and CDR2 YYDKDF (reference sequence). The data derive from a study of blood T cell repertoires in COVID-19. Study in general: PBMCs, B-cell-depleted T cells, or T cells provided the cDNA or gDNA that made up the material.

Recruited during active infection, patients (from Seattle) were subsequently followed longitudinally. In the authors' methods: Amplification of reference gene primers was used by the study to estimate nucleated cell counts. The repertoire was sequenced with immunoSEQ multiplex PCR; TCRdb's copy has only in-frame clones and lacks some. That table supplies the V and J calls and clone size; D and trimming were determined from the DNA. The sample lists approximately 200,000 clones, approximately 81% seen once, with over 9.5% in the top ten. This receptor was obtained from a woman of 80 years or more with COVID-19, enrolled during active disease. The rearrangement joins TRBV15 to TRBJ2-7; D is unresolved. Sequencing was performed on peripheral blood. The CDR3 DNA is TGTGCCACCAGCAGAGATCGAGGCCCCTACGAGCGGCAGTACTTC. Translating gives CATSRDRGPYERQYF.